Listed below are T cell receptor beta chains from one sample, sequenced in a study of response to subunit inactivated influenza vaccine. MiXCR was run by TCRdb on the RT-PCR reads, yielding one entry per CDR3 protein. The table records 650,000 to 700,000 distinct CDR3 sequences, about 15% of them present only once. Sequencing used PBMCs from blood, obtained 11 to 12 days after vaccination. Receptors were obtained from a man in his fifties who received an inactivated influenza vaccine. Both conserved end residues are part of each CDR3. The D gene is left open where the match is weak. For some rows the clone size is stated as once, few or many, or as a class when expanded; others skip it.

d_gene: .
v_gene: TRBV10-3
len: 15
abundance: few
j_gene: TRBJ2-1
CDR3nt: TGTGCCATCAGTGAAACTAGCTCCTACTACAATGAGCAGTTCTTC
CDR3aa: CAISETSSYYNEQFF

d_gene: TRBD1
v_gene: TRBV3-1
len: 15
abundance: few
j_gene: TRBJ2-1
CDR3nt: TGTGCCAGCAGCCAAGATTGGGACAGGGACAATGAGCAGTTCTTC
CDR3aa: CASSQDWDRDNEQFF

d_gene: .
v_gene: TRBV12-3/TRBV12-4
len: 14
abundance: .
j_gene: TRBJ2-7
CDR3nt: TGTGCCAGCAGTTCCTCAGACGGGCGGAGCGAGCAGTACTTC
CDR3aa: CASSSSDGRSEQYF

d_gene: TRBD2
v_gene: TRBV11-2
len: 17
abundance: .
j_gene: TRBJ2-3
CDR3nt: TGTGCCAGCAGCTCTCTTGTGGCGGGAGGGCCCGGAGATACGCAGTATTTT
CDR3aa: CASSSLVAGGPGDTQYF

d_gene: .
v_gene: TRBV7-9
len: 16
abundance: .
j_gene: TRBJ2-1
CDR3nt: TGTGCCAGCAGCCCCCATTTGGGACGGAGGGCTGGGGAGCAGTTCTTC
CDR3aa: CASSPHLGRRAGEQFF

d_gene: .
v_gene: TRBV7-2
len: 16
abundance: .
j_gene: TRBJ2-2
CDR3nt: TGTGCCAGCAGCTCACCAGCGGAATCGAACACCGGGGAGCTGTTTTTT
CDR3aa: CASSSPAESNTGELFF

d_gene: .
v_gene: TRBV5-1
len: 14
abundance: few
j_gene: TRBJ1-4
CDR3nt: TGCGCCAGCAGCTTGGGTTCCGGGAATGAAAAACTGTTTTTT
CDR3aa: CASSLGSGNEKLFF

d_gene: TRBD1
v_gene: TRBV18
len: 15
abundance: few
j_gene: TRBJ2-7
CDR3nt: TGTGCCAGCTCACCCGGGACAGGGTCGGGTCGCGAGCAGTACTTC
CDR3aa: CASSPGTGSGREQYF

d_gene: .
v_gene: TRBV6-1
len: 15
abundance: few
j_gene: TRBJ1-6
CDR3nt: TGTGCCAGCACTCGGACGGAGGGGTGGTATTCACCCCTCCACTTT
CDR3aa: CASTRTEGWYSPLHF

d_gene: .
v_gene: TRBV7-8
len: 14
abundance: .
j_gene: TRBJ1-6
CDR3nt: TGTGCCAGCAGCTTAGGGATGTATAATTCACCCCTCCACTTT
CDR3aa: CASSLGMYNSPLHF

d_gene: .
v_gene: TRBV4-3
len: 15
abundance: few
j_gene: TRBJ2-5
CDR3nt: TGCGCCAGCAGCCAAGCAATAAACAGGGAGGAGACCCAGTACTTC
CDR3aa: CASSQAINREETQYF